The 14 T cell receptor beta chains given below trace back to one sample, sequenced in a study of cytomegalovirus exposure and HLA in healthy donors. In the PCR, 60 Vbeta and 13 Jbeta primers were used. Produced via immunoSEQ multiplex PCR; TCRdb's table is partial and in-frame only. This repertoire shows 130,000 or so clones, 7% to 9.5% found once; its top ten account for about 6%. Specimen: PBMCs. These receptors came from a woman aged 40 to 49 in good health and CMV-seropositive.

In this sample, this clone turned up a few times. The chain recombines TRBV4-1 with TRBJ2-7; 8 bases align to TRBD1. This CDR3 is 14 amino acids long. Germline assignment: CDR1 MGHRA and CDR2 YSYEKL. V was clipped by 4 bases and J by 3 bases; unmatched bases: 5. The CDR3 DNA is TGCGCCAGCAGCCTTGACAGGGGAGTCTACGAGCAGTACTTC. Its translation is CASSLDRGVYEQYF.

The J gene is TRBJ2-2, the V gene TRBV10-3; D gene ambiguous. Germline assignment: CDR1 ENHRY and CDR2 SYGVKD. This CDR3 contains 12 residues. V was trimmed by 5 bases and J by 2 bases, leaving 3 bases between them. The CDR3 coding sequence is TGTGCCATCAGTATAAACACCGGGGAGCTGTTTTTT. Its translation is CAISINTGELFF.

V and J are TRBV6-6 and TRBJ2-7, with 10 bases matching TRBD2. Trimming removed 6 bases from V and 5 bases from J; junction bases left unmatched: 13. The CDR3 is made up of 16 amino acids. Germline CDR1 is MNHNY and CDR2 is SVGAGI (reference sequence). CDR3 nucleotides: TGTGCCAGCAGCTTTCCCGTAGCGGGGGGCAGCGACGAGCAGTACTTC. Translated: CASSFPVAGGSDEQYF.

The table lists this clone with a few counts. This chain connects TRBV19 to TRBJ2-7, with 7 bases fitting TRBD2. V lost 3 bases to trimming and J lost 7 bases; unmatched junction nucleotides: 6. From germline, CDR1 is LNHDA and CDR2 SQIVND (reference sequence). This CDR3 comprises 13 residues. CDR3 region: CASSIRHGREQYF. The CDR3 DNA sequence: TGTGCCAGTAGTATCAGGCACGGGAGGGAGCAGTACTTC.

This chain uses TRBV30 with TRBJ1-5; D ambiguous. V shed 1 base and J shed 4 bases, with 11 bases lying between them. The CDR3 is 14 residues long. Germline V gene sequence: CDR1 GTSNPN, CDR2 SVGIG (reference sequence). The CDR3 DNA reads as TGTGCCTGGAGTGGAGGGTCGGGGAATCAGCCCCAGCATTTT. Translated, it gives CAWSGGSGNQPQHF.

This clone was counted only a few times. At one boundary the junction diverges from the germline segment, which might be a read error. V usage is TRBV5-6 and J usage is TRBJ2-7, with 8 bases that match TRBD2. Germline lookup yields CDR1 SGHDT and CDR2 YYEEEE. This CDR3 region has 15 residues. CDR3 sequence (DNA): TGTACCAGCAGCTCCGGGACTAGGAGCTCCTACGAGCAGTACTTC. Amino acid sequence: CTSSSGTRSSYEQYF.

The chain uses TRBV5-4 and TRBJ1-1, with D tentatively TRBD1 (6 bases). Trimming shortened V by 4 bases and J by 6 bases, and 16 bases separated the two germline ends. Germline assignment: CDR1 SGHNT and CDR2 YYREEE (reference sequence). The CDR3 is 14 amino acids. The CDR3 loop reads CASSNRAVRAEAFF. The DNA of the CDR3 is TGTGCCAGCAGCAACAGGGCCGTCCGGGCTGAAGCTTTCTTT.

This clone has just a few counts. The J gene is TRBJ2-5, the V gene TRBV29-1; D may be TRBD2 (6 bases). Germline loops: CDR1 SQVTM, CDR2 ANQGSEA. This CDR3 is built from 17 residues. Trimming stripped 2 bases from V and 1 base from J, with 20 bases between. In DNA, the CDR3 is TGCAGCGTTGAATTCGCCTATGGAGGGGCCTCCCAAGAGACCCAGTACTTC. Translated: CSVEFAYGGASQETQYF.

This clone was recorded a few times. CDR3 region: CASSGLAGGGSYNEQFF. DNA of the CDR3: TGTGCCAGTTCCGGACTAGCGGGGGGCGGATCCTACAATGAGCAGTTCTTC. V usage is TRBV19 and J usage is TRBJ2-1; 14 bases line up with TRBD2. Germline V gene data show CDR1 as LNHDA and CDR2 as SQIVND (reference sequence). This CDR3 spans 17 amino acids. V was pared by 8 bases and J by 1 base, with 7 bases of the junction left unmatched.

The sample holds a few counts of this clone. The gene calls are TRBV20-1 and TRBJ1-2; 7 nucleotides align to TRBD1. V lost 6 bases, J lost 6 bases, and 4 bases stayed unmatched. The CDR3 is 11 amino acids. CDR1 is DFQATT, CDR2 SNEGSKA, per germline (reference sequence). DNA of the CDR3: TGCAGTGCCGAGGGGGCAAATGGCTACACCTTC. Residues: CSAEGANGYTF.

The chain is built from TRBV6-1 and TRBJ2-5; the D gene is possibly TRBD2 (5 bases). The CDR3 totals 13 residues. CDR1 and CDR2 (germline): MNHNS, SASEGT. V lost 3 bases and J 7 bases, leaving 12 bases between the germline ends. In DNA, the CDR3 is TGTGCCAGCAGTGAGGGTCGGGGTGGGACCCAGTACTTC. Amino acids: CASSEGRGGTQYF.

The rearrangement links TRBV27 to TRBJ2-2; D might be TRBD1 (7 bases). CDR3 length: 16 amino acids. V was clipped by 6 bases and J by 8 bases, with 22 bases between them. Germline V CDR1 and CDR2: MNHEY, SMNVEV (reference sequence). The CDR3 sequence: CASRSPSRGAKGELFF. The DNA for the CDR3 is TGTGCCAGCAGAAGTCCGTCCAGGGGGGCAAAAGGGGAGCTGTTTTTT.

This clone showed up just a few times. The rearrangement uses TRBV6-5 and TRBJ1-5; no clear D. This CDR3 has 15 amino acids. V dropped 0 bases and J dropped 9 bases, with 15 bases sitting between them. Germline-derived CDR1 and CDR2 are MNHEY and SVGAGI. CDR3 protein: CASSYSQADARPQHF. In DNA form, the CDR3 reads TGTGCCAGCAGTTACTCTCAGGCAGACGCCCGGCCCCAGCATTTT.

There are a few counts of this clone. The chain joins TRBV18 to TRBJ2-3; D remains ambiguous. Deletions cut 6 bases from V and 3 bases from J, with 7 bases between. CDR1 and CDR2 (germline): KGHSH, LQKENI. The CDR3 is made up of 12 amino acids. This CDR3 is CASSRWTDTQYF. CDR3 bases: TGTGCCAGCTCTCGGTGGACAGATACGCAGTATTTT.